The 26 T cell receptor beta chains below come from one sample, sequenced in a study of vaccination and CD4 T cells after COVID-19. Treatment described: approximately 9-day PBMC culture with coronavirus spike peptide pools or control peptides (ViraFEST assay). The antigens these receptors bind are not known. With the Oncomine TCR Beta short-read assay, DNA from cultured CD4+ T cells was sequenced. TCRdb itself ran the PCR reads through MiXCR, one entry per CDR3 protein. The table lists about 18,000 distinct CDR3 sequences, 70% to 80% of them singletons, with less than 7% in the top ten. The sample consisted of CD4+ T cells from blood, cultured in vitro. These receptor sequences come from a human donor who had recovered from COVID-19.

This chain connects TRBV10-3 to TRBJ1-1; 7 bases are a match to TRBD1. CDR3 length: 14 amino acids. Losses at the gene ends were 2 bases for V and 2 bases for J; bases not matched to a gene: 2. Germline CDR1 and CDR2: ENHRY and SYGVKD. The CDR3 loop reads CAISEGQVNTEAFF. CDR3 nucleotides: TGTGCCATCAGTGAGGGACAGGTAAACACTGAAGCTTTCTTT.

The CDR3 reads CATLGLSDTGELFF. The CDR3 nucleotides are TGTGCCACCCTGGGACTATCGGACACCGGGGAGCTGTTTTTT. The rearrangement uses TRBV6-1 and TRBJ2-2; 7 nucleotides agree with TRBD2. J lost 3 bases, V lost 10 bases, and 8 bases had no gene match. The germline CDR1 and CDR2 sequences are MNHNS and SASEGT. CDR3 length: 14 residues.

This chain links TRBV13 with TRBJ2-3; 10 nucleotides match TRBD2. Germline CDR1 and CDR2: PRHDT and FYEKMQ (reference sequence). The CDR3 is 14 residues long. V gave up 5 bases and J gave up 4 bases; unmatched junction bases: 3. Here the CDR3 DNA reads TGTGCCAGCAGCAGCGGGAGGGCTCCAGATACGCAGTATTTT. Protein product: CASSSGRAPDTQYF.

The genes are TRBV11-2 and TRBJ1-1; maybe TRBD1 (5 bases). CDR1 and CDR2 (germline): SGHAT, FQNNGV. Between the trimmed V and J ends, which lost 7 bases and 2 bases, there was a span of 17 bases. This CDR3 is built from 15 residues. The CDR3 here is CASTYFLGPNTEAFF. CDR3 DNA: TGTGCCAGCACCTATTTTCTGGGACCCAACACTGAAGCTTTCTTT.

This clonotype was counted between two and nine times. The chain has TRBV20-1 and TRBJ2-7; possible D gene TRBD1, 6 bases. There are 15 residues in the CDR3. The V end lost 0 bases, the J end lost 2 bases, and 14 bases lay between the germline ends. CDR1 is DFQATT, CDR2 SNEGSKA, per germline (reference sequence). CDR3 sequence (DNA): TGCAGTGCTAGAGATGACAGGCAGCTAACCTACGAGCAGTACTTC. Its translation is CSARDDRQLTYEQYF.

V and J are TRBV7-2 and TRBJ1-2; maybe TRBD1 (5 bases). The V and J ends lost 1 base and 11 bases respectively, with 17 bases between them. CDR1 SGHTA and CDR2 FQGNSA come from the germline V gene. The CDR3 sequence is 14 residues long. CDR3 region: CASSLGGRAAFYTF. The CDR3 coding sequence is TGTGCCAGCAGCTTAGGTGGCAGGGCGGCTTTTTACACCTTC.

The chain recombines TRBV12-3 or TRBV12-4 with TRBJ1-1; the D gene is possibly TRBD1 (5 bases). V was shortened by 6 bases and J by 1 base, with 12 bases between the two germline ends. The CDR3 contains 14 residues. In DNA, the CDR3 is TGTGCCAGCAGCCCATGGGACGGGAACACTGAAGCTTTCTTT. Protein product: CASSPWDGNTEAFF.

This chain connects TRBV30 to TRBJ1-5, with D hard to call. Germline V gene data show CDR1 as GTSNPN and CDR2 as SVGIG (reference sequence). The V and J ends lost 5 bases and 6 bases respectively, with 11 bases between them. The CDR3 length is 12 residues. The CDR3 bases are TGTGCCTGGGGGGTGGGGAGTCAGCCCCAGCATTTT. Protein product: CAWGVGSQPQHF.

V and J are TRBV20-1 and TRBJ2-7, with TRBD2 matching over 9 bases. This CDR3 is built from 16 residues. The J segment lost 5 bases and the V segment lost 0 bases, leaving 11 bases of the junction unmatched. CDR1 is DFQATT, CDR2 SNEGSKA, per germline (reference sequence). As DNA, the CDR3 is TGCAGTGCTAGAGACCAAGGACTAGCGAGAATCCACGAGCAGTACTTC. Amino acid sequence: CSARDQGLARIHEQYF.

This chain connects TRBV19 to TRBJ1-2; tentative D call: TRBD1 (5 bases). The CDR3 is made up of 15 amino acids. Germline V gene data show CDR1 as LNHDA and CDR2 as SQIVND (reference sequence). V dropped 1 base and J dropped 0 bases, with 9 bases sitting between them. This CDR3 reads CASSIAGTANYGYTF. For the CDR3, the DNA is TGTGCCAGTAGTATAGCGGGGACGGCTAACTATGGCTACACCTTC.

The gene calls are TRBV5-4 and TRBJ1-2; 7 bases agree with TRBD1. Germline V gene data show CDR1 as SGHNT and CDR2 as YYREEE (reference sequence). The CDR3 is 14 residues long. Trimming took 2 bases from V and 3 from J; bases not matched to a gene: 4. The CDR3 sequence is CASSFLGQDYGYTF. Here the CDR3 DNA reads TGTGCCAGCAGCTTCCTCGGACAGGACTATGGCTACACCTTC.

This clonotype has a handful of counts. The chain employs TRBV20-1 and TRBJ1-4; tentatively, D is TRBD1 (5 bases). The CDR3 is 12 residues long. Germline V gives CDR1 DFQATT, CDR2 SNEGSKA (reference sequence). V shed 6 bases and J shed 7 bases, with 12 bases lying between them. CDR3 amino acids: CSAATGSEKLFF. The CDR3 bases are TGCAGTGCCGCTACAGGCAGTGAAAAACTGTTTTTT.

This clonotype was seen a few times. In DNA form, the CDR3 reads TGTGCCAGCATCGGGGACAGCTTCTATGGCTACACCTTC. Translated: CASIGDSFYGYTF. This chain joins TRBV6-1 and TRBJ1-2; 7 positions match TRBD1. The ends lost 7 bases at V and 4 bases at J; junction bases unmatched: 6. This CDR3 is built from 13 residues. The germline V gene encodes CDR1 MNHNS and CDR2 SASEGT.

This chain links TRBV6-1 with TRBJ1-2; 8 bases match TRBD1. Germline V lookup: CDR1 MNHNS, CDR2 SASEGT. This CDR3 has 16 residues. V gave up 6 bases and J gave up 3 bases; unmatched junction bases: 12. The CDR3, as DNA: TGTGCCAGCAGCCGAACTTCAGGGGGCGCGGACTATGGCTACACCTTC. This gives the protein CASSRTSGGADYGYTF.

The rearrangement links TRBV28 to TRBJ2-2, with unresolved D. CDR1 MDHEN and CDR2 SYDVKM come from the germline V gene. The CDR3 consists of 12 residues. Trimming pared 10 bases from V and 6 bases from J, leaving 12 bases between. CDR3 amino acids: CATGITAGELFF. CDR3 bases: TGTGCCACTGGAATAACAGCCGGGGAGCTGTTTTTT.

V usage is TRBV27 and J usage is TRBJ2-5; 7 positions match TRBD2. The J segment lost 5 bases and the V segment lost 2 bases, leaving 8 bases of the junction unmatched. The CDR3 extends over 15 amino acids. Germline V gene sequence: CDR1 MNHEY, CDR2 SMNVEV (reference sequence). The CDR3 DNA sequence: TGTGCCAGCAGTTTAGTCGGGAGGTTCGGGGAGACCCAGTACTTC. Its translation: CASSLVGRFGETQYF.

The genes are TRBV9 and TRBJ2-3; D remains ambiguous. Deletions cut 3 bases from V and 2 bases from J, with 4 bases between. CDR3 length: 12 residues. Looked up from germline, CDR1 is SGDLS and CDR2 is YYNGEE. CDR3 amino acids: CASSANTDTQYF. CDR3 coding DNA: TGTGCCAGCAGCGCGAACACAGATACGCAGTATTTT.

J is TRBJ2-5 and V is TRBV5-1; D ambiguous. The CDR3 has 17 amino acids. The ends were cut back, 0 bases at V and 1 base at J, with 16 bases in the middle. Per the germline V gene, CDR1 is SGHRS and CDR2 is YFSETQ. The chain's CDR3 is CASSLASYLLTQETQYF. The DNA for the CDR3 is TGCGCCAGCAGCTTGGCGAGTTACCTCCTGACCCAAGAGACCCAGTACTTC.

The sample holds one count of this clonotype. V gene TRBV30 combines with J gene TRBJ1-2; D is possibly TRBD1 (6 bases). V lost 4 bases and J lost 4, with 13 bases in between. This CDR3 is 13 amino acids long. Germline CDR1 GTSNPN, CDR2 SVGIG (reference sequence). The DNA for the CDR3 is TGTGCCTGGACTCCTAGGGGGATCTATGGCTACACCTTC. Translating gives CAWTPRGIYGYTF.

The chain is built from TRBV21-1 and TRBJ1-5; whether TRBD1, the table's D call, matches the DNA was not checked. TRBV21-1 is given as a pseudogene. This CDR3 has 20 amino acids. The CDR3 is CASSKERGWLRGKKDQPQHF. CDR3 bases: TGTGCCAGCAGCAAAGAAAGGGGCTGGCTCAGGGGGAAAAAGGATCAGCCCCAGCATTTT.

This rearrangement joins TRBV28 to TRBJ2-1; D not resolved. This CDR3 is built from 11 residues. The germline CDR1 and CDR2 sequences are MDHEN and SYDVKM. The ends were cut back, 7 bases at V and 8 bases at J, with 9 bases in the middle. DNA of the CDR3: TGTGCCAGCACCTTTAGGCATGAGCAGTTCTTC. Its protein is CASTFRHEQFF.

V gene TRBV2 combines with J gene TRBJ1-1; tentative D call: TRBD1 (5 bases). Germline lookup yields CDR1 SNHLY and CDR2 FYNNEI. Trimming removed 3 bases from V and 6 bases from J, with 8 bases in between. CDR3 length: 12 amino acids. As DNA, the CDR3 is TGTGCCAGCAGTGATCAGGGTCCTGAAGCTTTCTTT. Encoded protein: CASSDQGPEAFF.

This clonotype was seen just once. The CDR3 reads CASSRDLGRIYGYTF. In DNA, the CDR3 is TGTGCCAGCAGTAGAGACCTAGGACGTATCTATGGCTACACCTTC. The V and J genes are TRBV6-1 and TRBJ1-2; D is unresolved. The V and J ends lost 5 bases and 4 bases respectively, with 17 bases between them. The CDR3 is 15 amino acids. CDR1 and CDR2 (germline): MNHNS, SASEGT.

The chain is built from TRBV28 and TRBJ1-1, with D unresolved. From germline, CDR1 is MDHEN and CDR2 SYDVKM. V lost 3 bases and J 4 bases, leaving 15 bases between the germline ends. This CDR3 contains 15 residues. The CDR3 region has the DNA TGTGCCAGCAGTTTGTTACAGACGGAGCGCACTGAAGCTTTCTTT. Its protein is CASSLLQTERTEAFF.

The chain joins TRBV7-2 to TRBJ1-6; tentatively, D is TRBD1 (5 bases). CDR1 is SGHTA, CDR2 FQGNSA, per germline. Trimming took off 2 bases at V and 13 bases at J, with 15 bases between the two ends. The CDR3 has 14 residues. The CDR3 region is CASSLRQGPKPLHF. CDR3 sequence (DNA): TGTGCCAGCAGCTTACGGCAGGGCCCCAAGCCCCTCCACTTT.

DNA for the CDR3: TGTGCCAGAAGCTTGGACGCAGGCTCCGACACTGAAGCTTTCTTT. Its translation is CARSLDAGSDTEAFF. This chain connects TRBV5-3 to TRBJ1-1; no clear D. TRBV5-3 is an ORF, and what it does is uncertain. V lost 0 bases and J lost 3, with 12 bases in between. CDR3 length: 15 amino acids.